The 27 T cell receptor beta chains reported below all come from one sample, sequenced in a study of PD-1 blockade in classical Hodgkin lymphoma. Time point reported: newly diagnosed, previously untreated cHL patient sample. Thawed PBMCs underwent magnetic negative selection to yield purified CD4+ T cells. The repertoire was sequenced with immunoSEQ multiplex PCR; TCRdb's copy has only in-frame clones and lacks some. The sample has about 3,100 clones; roughly 84% are singletons. Sequenced input: CD4+ T cells from blood. Receptors were obtained from a human donor with classical Hodgkin lymphoma.

Only a few counts were recorded for this clone. The chain recombines TRBV18 with TRBJ1-1; D is perhaps TRBD1 (5 bases). Germline CDR1 and CDR2: KGHSH and LQKENI. V was trimmed by 0 bases and J by 5 bases, leaving 10 bases between them. The CDR3 consists of 14 residues. The CDR3 DNA reads TGTGCCAGCTCACCACCGACGACAGATACTGAAGCTTTCTTT. As protein: CASSPPTTDTEAFF.

The rearrangement uses TRBV19 and TRBJ1-4, with D possibly being TRBD1 (5 bases). The V and J ends lost 3 bases and 3 bases respectively, with 11 bases between them. Germline-derived CDR1 and CDR2 are LNHDA and SQIVND (reference sequence). The CDR3 length is 15 residues. The CDR3 region is CASSILGLSNEKLFF. Written as DNA, the CDR3 is TGTGCCAGTAGTATTTTGGGACTGTCTAATGAAAAACTGTTTTTT.

V is TRBV7-6 and J is TRBJ2-1; D may be TRBD2 (5 bases). Germline CDR1 is SGHVS and CDR2 is FNYEAQ. Trimming stripped 3 bases from V and 8 bases from J, with 14 bases between. The CDR3 extends over 14 amino acids. The CDR3 is CASSFSFSEDEQFF. Written as DNA, the CDR3 is TGTGCCAGCAGCTTCTCCTTTAGCGAAGATGAGCAGTTCTTC.

The chain is built from TRBV6-4 and TRBJ2-1; 10 positions match TRBD2. The CDR3 is made up of 15 amino acids. Looked up from germline, CDR1 is MRHNA and CDR2 is SNTAGT. V trimming: 5 bases; J trimming: 6 bases; junction bases outside the gene matches: 7. This CDR3 is CASSPTSGNFNEQFF. The DNA for the CDR3 is TGTGCCAGCAGTCCCACTAGCGGGAACTTCAATGAGCAGTTCTTC.

The chain carries TRBV11-2 and TRBJ2-1, with TRBD2 identical over 12 bases. CDR1 and CDR2 from the germline V gene are SGHAT and FQNNGV. J gave up 0 bases and V 4 bases, and 10 bases lay outside the gene matches. This CDR3 has 19 amino acids. The CDR3 region is CASSSGGLAGFSSYNEQFF. The CDR3 nucleotides are TGTGCCAGCAGCTCCGGGGGACTAGCGGGTTTCAGCTCCTACAATGAGCAGTTCTTC.

V and J are TRBV2 and TRBJ2-2; D gene unclear. Germline lookup yields CDR1 SNHLY and CDR2 FYNNEI. V was shortened by 7 bases and J by 2 bases, with 11 bases between the two germline ends. This CDR3 has 14 amino acids. This CDR3 is CASKADSNTGELFF. Written as DNA, the CDR3 is TGTGCCAGCAAAGCAGATAGCAACACCGGGGAGCTGTTTTTT.

The chain has TRBV9 and TRBJ2-2; unclear D gene. CDR1 and CDR2 from the germline V gene are SGDLS and YYNGEE. V was trimmed by 0 bases and J by 6 bases, leaving 9 bases between them. This CDR3 region has 14 residues. The CDR3 DNA sequence: TGTGCCAGCAGCGTAGATGGGGTCCCCGGGGAGCTGTTTTTT. This translates into CASSVDGVPGELFF.

The chain uses TRBV7-3 and TRBJ2-2, with 8 positions matching TRBD1. The germline V gene has CDR1 SGHTA and CDR2 FQGTGA. V gave up 8 bases and J gave up 4 bases; unmatched junction bases: 9. This CDR3 spans 15 amino acids. Written as DNA, the CDR3 is TGTGCCAGCTCCCAGGGGGCAGGGAGCACCGGGGAGCTGTTTTTT. Residues: CASSQGAGSTGELFF.

This chain links TRBV6-6 with TRBJ2-1; D gene ambiguous. From germline, CDR1 is MNHNY and CDR2 SVGAGI (reference sequence). With 4 bases removed from V and 5 bases from J, the gap between germline ends came to 6 bases. CDR3 size: 12 residues. The DNA of the CDR3 is TGTGCCAGCAGTTTGGTCGACAATGAGCAGTTCTTC. It yields the protein CASSLVDNEQFF.

The rearrangement uses TRBV6-1 and TRBJ2-2; 10 bases are shared with TRBD2. Trimming at V came to 5 bases and at J to 5 bases, leaving 5 bases not matched to a gene. The CDR3 contains 15 residues. Per the germline V gene, CDR1 is MNHNS and CDR2 is SASEGT. The chain's CDR3 is CASSRLAGVTGELFF. CDR3 coding DNA: TGTGCCAGCAGTCGGCTAGCGGGAGTAACCGGGGAGCTGTTTTTT.

The chain carries TRBV5-1 and TRBJ2-3; tentatively, D is TRBD1 (6 bases). The V end lost 7 bases, the J end lost 2 bases, and 11 bases lay between the germline ends. The V gene's germline CDR1 is SGHRS and CDR2 YFSETQ. The CDR3 runs to 13 residues. The CDR3 DNA reads TGCGCCAGCTACAGGGATTCCACAGATACGCAGTATTTT. Protein: CASYRDSTDTQYF.

The rearrangement uses TRBV27 and TRBJ1-6, with D unclear. The CDR3 runs 16 residues. Germline CDR1 MNHEY, CDR2 SMNVEV (reference sequence). The V gene lost 2 bases and the J gene lost 10 bases, with 18 bases spanning the gap. The CDR3 here is CASSLGLAAGNSPLHF. The CDR3 coding sequence is TGTGCCAGCAGTTTAGGGTTGGCCGCTGGAAACTCACCCCTCCACTTT.

The chain is built from TRBV5-1 and TRBJ2-6, with unresolved D. The ends were cut back, 0 bases at V and 2 bases at J, with 6 bases in the middle. Germline CDR1 is SGHRS and CDR2 is YFSETQ. CDR3 length: 15 amino acids. CDR3 amino acids: CASSLVGAGANVLTF. The CDR3 nucleotides are TGCGCCAGCAGCTTGGTAGGAGCTGGGGCCAACGTCCTGACTTTC.

The chain couples TRBV5-1 to TRBJ1-1; D is possibly TRBD1 (5 bases). CDR3 length: 14 residues. Germline CDR1 is SGHRS and CDR2 is YFSETQ. The ends were cut back, 4 bases at V and 0 bases at J, with 10 bases in the middle. The DNA for the CDR3 is TGCGCCAGCAGCGTTGACAGCATGAACACTGAAGCTTTCTTT. It encodes CASSVDSMNTEAFF.

The chain couples TRBV5-8 to TRBJ2-5, with D perhaps matching TRBD1 or TRBD2 (5 bases each). V was shortened by 4 bases and J by 5 bases, with 15 bases between the two germline ends. Germline lookup yields CDR1 SGHTS and CDR2 YDEGEE. The CDR3 sequence is 14 residues long. The CDR3 DNA sequence: TGTGCCAGCAGCCTCTCGGGGCCCAGGGAGACCCAGTACTTC. Its protein product is CASSLSGPRETQYF. Full variable domain (missing parts from reference TRBV5-8 and TRBJ2-5): EAGVTQSPTHLIKTRGQQATLRCSPISGHTSVYWYQQALGLGLQFLLWYDEGEERNRGNFPPRFSGRQFPNYSSELNVNALELEDSALYLCASSLSGPRETQYFGPGTRLLVL.

This chain links TRBV5-1 with TRBJ2-1; D assignment may be TRBD1 or TRBD2 (6 bases each). With 0 bases removed from V and 9 bases from J, the gap between germline ends came to 16 bases. The V gene's germline CDR1 is SGHRS and CDR2 YFSETQ. The CDR3 totals 15 residues. CDR3 in amino acids: CASSLAGTTGGEQFF. The CDR3 coding sequence is TGCGCCAGCAGCTTGGCCGGGACAACCGGGGGTGAGCAGTTCTTC.

The gene calls are TRBV5-1 and TRBJ1-4; the D is unclear. CDR3 size: 15 residues. Trimming removed 0 bases from V and 3 bases from J, with 9 bases in between. Germline loops: CDR1 SGHRS, CDR2 YFSETQ. CDR3 sequence: CASSLVGSSNEKLFF. The CDR3 bases are TGCGCCAGCAGCTTGGTGGGGAGCTCTAATGAAAAACTGTTTTTT.

This clone is a singleton in its sample. The chain carries TRBV11-2 and TRBJ2-3; possibly TRBD2 for D (5 bases). There are 14 residues in the CDR3. Germline assignment: CDR1 SGHAT and CDR2 FQNNGV. V lost 4 bases and J lost 2, with 10 bases in between. DNA for the CDR3: TGTGCCAGCAGCTACACTAGGGACACAGATACGCAGTATTTT. Its protein product is CASSYTRDTDTQYF.

J is TRBJ2-3 and V is TRBV19; D unresolved. V dropped 1 base and J dropped 2 bases, with 10 bases sitting between them. This CDR3 has 15 residues. Per germline, CDR1 LNHDA and CDR2 SQIVND (reference sequence). CDR3: CASSIGTVSTDTQYF. CDR3 nucleotides: TGTGCCAGTAGTATAGGAACGGTCTCCACAGATACGCAGTATTTT.

This clone was found once. The CDR3 loop is CASSIAGARPGELFF. CDR3 bases: TGTGCCAGTAGTATAGCAGGGGCCAGGCCCGGGGAGCTGTTTTTT. The chain employs TRBV19 and TRBJ2-2; tentatively, D is TRBD1 (6 bases). Trimming shortened V by 1 base and J by 6 bases, and 12 bases separated the two germline ends. There are 15 residues in the CDR3. In germline, CDR1 is LNHDA, CDR2 SQIVND (reference sequence).

This chain uses TRBV7-8 with TRBJ2-7, with TRBD2 matching over 9 bases. The CDR3 contains 17 residues. CDR1 is SGHVS, CDR2 FQNEAQ, per germline. With 5 bases clipped from V and 5 bases from J, the junction kept 16 bases outside the gene matches. The CDR3 loop is CASSPKVSGGPDHEQYF. CDR3 DNA: TGTGCCAGCAGCCCTAAAGTGAGCGGGGGGCCGGACCACGAGCAGTACTTC.

The chain links TRBV28 to TRBJ2-7; D is undetermined. The CDR3 contains 12 residues. V lost 6 bases and J lost 5, with 11 bases in between. Per germline, CDR1 MDHEN and CDR2 SYDVKM. CDR3 protein: CASRALVHEQYF. In nucleotides, the CDR3 is TGTGCCAGCAGAGCCTTGGTGCACGAGCAGTACTTC.

The V and J genes are TRBV7-8 and TRBJ2-7; no definite D call. This CDR3 region has 13 residues. V shed 4 bases and J shed 6 bases, with 13 bases lying between them. Germline values: CDR1 SGHVS, CDR2 FQNEAQ. CDR3 bases: TGTGCCAGCAGCTCCCGGTCGTCGGGCGAGCAGTACTTC. Its protein product is CASSSRSSGEQYF.

The chain is built from TRBV10-2 and TRBJ1-1; 8 bases match TRBD1. V shed 6 bases, J shed 7 bases, and the junction held 7 bases outside the gene matches. CDR3 size: 13 residues. Germline CDR1 reads WSHSY; CDR2 reads SAAADI. In nucleotides, the CDR3 is TGCGCCAGCAGACGTGGACAGGGACTTGAAGCTTTCTTT. Its translation is CASRRGQGLEAFF.

The rearrangement uses TRBV2 and TRBJ1-5; D gene ambiguous. Per the germline V gene, CDR1 is SNHLY and CDR2 is FYNNEI. V was trimmed by 3 bases and J by 5 bases, leaving 8 bases between them. The CDR3 extends over 13 amino acids. The CDR3 spells CASSDSGDQPQHF. In DNA form, the CDR3 reads TGTGCCAGCAGTGATTCAGGAGATCAGCCCCAGCATTTT.

Comment on this clone: Distinct nucleotide sequences in the sample also encode this CDR3. The chain joins TRBV2 to TRBJ2-5, with D possibly matching TRBD1 (8 bases). Trimming removed 1 base at V and 3 bases at J, with 12 bases between. Germline assignment: CDR1 SNHLY and CDR2 FYNNEI. The CDR3 covers 15 residues. Here the CDR3 DNA reads TGTGCCAGCAGTGAAGACAGGGGGAGGGAAGAGACCCAGTACTTC. Encoded protein: CASSEDRGREETQYF.

The chain joins TRBV19 to TRBJ2-3; no firm D call. This CDR3 spans 14 amino acids. The V gene lost 3 bases and the J gene lost 2 bases, with 9 bases spanning the gap. Germline CDR1 is LNHDA and CDR2 is SQIVND (reference sequence). The CDR3 DNA reads as TGTGCCAGTAGTATGGTAGTGCACACAGATACGCAGTATTTT. Translated, it gives CASSMVVHTDTQYF.